The 17 T cell receptor beta chains below all came from one sample that was sequenced in a study of shared clonotypes between healthy human individuals. The table came from immunoSEQ multiplex PCR; TCRdb's copy has only in-frame clones and leaves some out. The sample lists more than 900,000 clones, around 82% occurring once. The sequenced sample consisted of memory CD4+ T cells from PBMCs. Subset denoted: CD45RA-negative fraction. The receptors shown here come from a man aged 18 to 30 in good health. Some clones in this sample may be carry-over from other donors' samples.

This chain's CDR3 is CASSSLGVAIMSTDTQYF. CDR3 DNA sequence: TGTGCCAGCAGTTCCCTGGGGGTAGCGATTATGAGCACAGATACGCAGTATTTT. The gene calls are TRBV28 and TRBJ2-3; possibly TRBD1 or TRBD2 for D (5 bases each). Germline V gene lookup returns CDR1 MDHEN and CDR2 SYDVKM. V was clipped by 4 bases and J by 0 bases, with 20 bases between them. CDR3 length: 18 amino acids.

The chain carries TRBV2 and TRBJ2-5; 9 bases match TRBD2. Germline V CDR1 and CDR2: SNHLY, FYNNEI. With 2 bases clipped from V and 5 bases from J, the junction kept 12 bases outside the gene matches. The CDR3 spans 17 residues. CDR3 protein: CASSESISGSLKETQYF. Here the CDR3 DNA reads TGTGCCAGCAGTGAAAGTATTAGCGGGAGCCTTAAGGAGACCCAGTACTTC.

Worth noting for this clone: A junction end diverges from the germline sequence, so it may reflect a read error. The chain employs TRBV7-2 and TRBJ2-3; D gene unclear. There are 12 residues in the CDR3. Germline CDR1 SGHTA, CDR2 FQGNSA. The chain's CDR3 is CASSLSYHPRRF. The CDR3 DNA is TGTGCCAGCAGCTTAAGTTATCATCCTCGACGTTTT.

The chain uses TRBV5-1 and TRBJ1-1; D gene ambiguous. From germline, CDR1 is SGHRS and CDR2 YFSETQ. This CDR3 region has 17 residues. With 1 base removed from V and 1 base from J, the gap between germline ends came to 17 bases. The DNA for the CDR3 is TGCGCCAGCAGCTTGTTCCCAGGAGCGCATAAGAACACTGAAGCTTTCTTT. Amino acid sequence: CASSLFPGAHKNTEAFF.

The chain uses TRBV7-9 and TRBJ2-3; 10 nucleotides match TRBD2. The CDR3 contains 15 residues. CDR1 and CDR2 (germline): SEHNR, FQNEAQ (reference sequence). The junction had 2 bases not matched to a gene; V was cut back by 1 base and J by 4 bases. The CDR3 coding sequence is TGTGCCAGCAGCTTAGTAGCGGGAGGCGCAGATACGCAGTATTTT. Translating it yields CASSLVAGGADTQYF.

The CDR3, as DNA: TGTGCCAGCAGAACAGGGGGGTACCAAGAGACCCAGTACTTC. It yields the protein CASRTGGYQETQYF. The rearrangement joins TRBV2 to TRBJ2-5; 8 positions match TRBD1. Germline V gene data show CDR1 as SNHLY and CDR2 as FYNNEI. The CDR3 runs 14 residues. The V segment lost 6 bases and the J segment 0 bases; nucleotides outside the gene matches: 3.

Turning to this clone: This same CDR3 is encoded by further DNA sequences in the sample. The J gene is TRBJ1-3, the V gene TRBV6-6; 8 positions agree with TRBD1. CDR1 is MNHNY and CDR2 is SVGAGI in the germline V gene (reference sequence). This CDR3 contains 14 residues. J lost 2 bases, V lost 4 bases, and 1 base had no gene match. The CDR3 region is CASSLQGAGNTIYF. The CDR3 DNA reads as TGTGCCAGCAGTTTACAGGGGGCTGGAAACACCATATATTTT.

This sequence joins TRBV30 and TRBJ2-1; D unresolved. Between the trimmed V and J ends, which lost 0 bases and 10 bases, there was a span of 10 bases. The length of the CDR3 is 12 residues. Germline V gene data show CDR1 as GTSNPN and CDR2 as SVGIG (reference sequence). DNA of the CDR3: TGTGCCTGGAGTGTAGCCGGGTGGGAGCAGTTCTTC. This encodes CAWSVAGWEQFF.

About this clone itself: Other DNA sequences of this sample code for an identical CDR3. The chain carries TRBV7-9 and TRBJ1-2; the D gene is possibly TRBD1 (6 bases). The CDR3 spans 13 residues. Trimming shortened V by 2 bases and J by 8 bases, and 12 bases separated the two germline ends. Per germline, CDR1 SEHNR and CDR2 FQNEAQ (reference sequence). The CDR3 is CASSLKQGSGYTF. The CDR3 DNA reads TGTGCCAGCAGCTTAAAACAGGGCAGCGGCTACACCTTC. Variable domain in full (rest from reference TRBV7-9 and TRBJ1-2): DTGVSQNPRHKITKRGQNVTFRCDPISEHNRLYWYRQTLGQGPEFLTYFQNEAQLEKSRLLSDRFSAERPKGSFSTLEIQRTEQGDSAMYLCASSLKQGSGYTFGSGTRLTVV.

The chain joins TRBV7-2 to TRBJ1-3, with D possibly being TRBD1 (5 bases). The CDR3 is 16 amino acids. Germline lookup yields CDR1 SGHTA and CDR2 FQGNSA. Trimming left V 1 base short and J 7 bases short, with 17 bases between. CDR3 in amino acids: CASSLGGGGSRNTIYF. CDR3 bases: TGTGCCAGCAGCTTAGGCGGGGGTGGATCACGGAACACCATATATTTT.

This chain uses TRBV29-1 with TRBJ2-3, with 8 bases that match TRBD2. V lost 2 bases to trimming and J lost 1 base; unmatched junction nucleotides: 2. Germline V lookup: CDR1 SQVTM, CDR2 ANQGSEA. The CDR3 length is 14 residues. The CDR3 region is CSVELGRGTDTQYF. The CDR3 bases are TGCAGCGTTGAACTCGGGAGGGGCACAGATACGCAGTATTTT.

The rearrangement links TRBV19 to TRBJ2-6, with D tentatively TRBD1 or TRBD2 (5 bases each). Germline V gene lookup returns CDR1 LNHDA and CDR2 SQIVND (reference sequence). Trimming stripped 6 bases from V and 5 bases from J, with 14 bases between. This CDR3 has 15 residues. This chain's CDR3 is CASRTNRFRANVLTF. The CDR3 DNA sequence: TGTGCCAGTAGGACTAACAGGTTCCGGGCCAACGTCCTGACTTTC.

This rearrangement joins TRBV2 to TRBJ2-1, with 8 bases that match TRBD2. The V gene's germline CDR1 is SNHLY and CDR2 FYNNEI. V dropped 6 bases and J dropped 5; count of bases not matched to a gene: 15. This CDR3 region has 17 residues. The CDR3 DNA sequence: TGTGCCAGCAGAGCTACTGCCGGGAGGGCCGAGGACAATGAGCAGTTCTTC. It encodes CASRATAGRAEDNEQFF.

The table lists this clone with a few counts. Sequence at one end of the junction differs from germline and may be a read error. The gene calls are TRBV6-1 and TRBJ2-7, with unresolved D. CDR1 is MNHNS, CDR2 SASEGT, per germline. The CDR3 length is 11 residues. The CDR3 here is CASREGREQYF. Written as DNA, the CDR3 is TGTGCCAGCAGGGAAGGAAGAGAGCAGTACTTC.

In regard to this clone: This specimen includes other DNA sequences encoding the same CDR3. This sequence joins TRBV5-1 and TRBJ2-7, with 10 bases that match TRBD1. This CDR3 spans 14 amino acids. The J segment lost 6 bases and the V segment lost 1 base, leaving 4 bases of the junction unmatched. Germline V lookup: CDR1 SGHRS, CDR2 YFSETQ. The CDR3 loop is CASSLRQGAGEQYF. The DNA for the CDR3 is TGCGCCAGCAGCTTGCGACAGGGGGCGGGCGAGCAGTACTTC.

The table lists this clone with a count of one. The chain uses TRBV28 and TRBJ2-7, with 9 bases matching TRBD2. Germline assignment: CDR1 MDHEN and CDR2 SYDVKM. The CDR3 is 15 amino acids. V trimming: 1 base; J trimming: 2 bases; junction bases outside the gene matches: 3. The CDR3 coding sequence is TGTGCCAGCAGTTTATCCGGCGGGAGGGCCTACGAGCAGTACTTC. It specifies CASSLSGGRAYEQYF.

This chain links TRBV11-2 with TRBJ2-3, with 10 bases lining up with TRBD2. The CDR3 loop spans 15 amino acids. Trimming at V came to 7 bases and at J to 4 bases, leaving 8 bases not matched to a gene. CDR1 is SGHAT and CDR2 is FQNNGV in the germline V gene. The CDR3 region is CASKKSGRVADTQYF. CDR3 coding DNA: TGTGCCAGCAAAAAAAGCGGGAGGGTCGCAGATACGCAGTATTTT.